The TCR beta chain described here comes from a study of CD8 T cells in ankylosing spondylitis (dated by TCRdb to about 2017). Study-wide context: To find TCR variants linked to disease, the study profiled T cell receptor beta repertoires in ankylosing spondylitis patients and healthy donors. The full study cohort comprised 20 to 30 ankylosing spondylitis patients and about 110 healthy donors. Peripheral blood was sampled, and synovial fluid was also collected from ankylosing spondylitis patients.

What the authors observed across the whole study: A TCR beta motif of eight highly homologous amino acid variants appeared characteristic of blood from ankylosing spondylitis patients. Some motif variants were previously reported in synovial fluid and blood of reactive arthritis patients, suggesting common disease-initiation mechanisms. Significant enrichment of the disease-linked clones was reported in matched synovial fluid samples from ankylosing spondylitis patients. In peripheral blood, the disease-linked clones were found at relatively low frequencies and had a CD8+ phenotype.

The V end loses 4 bases and the J end loses 4 bases, and a stretch of 15 bases separates them. The CDR3 runs 15 amino acids, cysteine and phenylalanine included. Just the 45-base CDR3 DNA is kept, in frame starting at base 1. Via the germline V gene, CDR1 is SGHRS and CDR2 YFSETQ. The sequencer listed for this sample is Illumina HiSeq 2500. Quantitative 5'-RACE with molecular barcodes was the method used to prepare the TCR beta libraries. The authors processed their data as follows. A new computational method based on a probabilistic model of VDJ rearrangement was used to identify disease-linked TCR variants. The public reads were quality trimmed at Q25 with fastp and then assembled into clones with MiXCR by TCRdb, keeping productive beta chains. One record per CDR3 amino acid sequence lists the most common genes and DNA. The V and J calls follow TCRdb's processing rather than the paper's. A total of 390,000 or so distinct CDR3 sequences appear in this sample, approximately 20% of them only once. The ten largest clones add up to roughly a sixth of the sample.

In regard to this clonotype: The specificity of this receptor is unknown. Base qualities are not recorded, but no much larger clone differs from it by a single base.

This TCR was recovered from a male donor with ankylosing spondylitis. The specimen sequenced was blood, either unsorted or a sorted T cell fraction (not recorded which). The sequence links TRBV5-1 to TRBJ2-1; there is no confident call for the D gene. The DNA sequence reads TGCGCCAGCAGCCCTGACGGACGCTCTTACAATGAGCAGTTCTTC. It codes for CASSPDGRSYNEQFF.